Below, 13 T cell receptor beta chains from the same sample are listed, as sequenced in a study of beta chain features in type 1 diabetes. General study points: When Type 1 diabetes patients were examined, their TCRB CDR3s proved moderately but significantly shorter in all four CD4+ subsets.

No antigen is known for these receptors. The authors reverse transcribed all of the isolated RNA, so sequencing captured expressed TCRB transcripts. Generated by immunoSEQ multiplex PCR, the TCRdb table keeps only in-frame clones and is missing some. The repertoire holds about 400,000 clones, roughly 12% seen once, with about 0.01% in the top ten. The sequenced sample was naive CD4+ T cells from blood. The source is a woman between 18 and 30 years old with type 1 diabetes.

This clone came up a few times. This rearrangement joins TRBV11-2 to TRBJ2-7; weak D call: TRBD2 (6 bases). The CDR3 totals 13 residues. The germline V gene has CDR1 SGHAT and CDR2 FQNNGV. V was trimmed by 6 bases and J by 4 bases, leaving 13 bases between them. The DNA for the CDR3 is TGTGCCAGCAGGCTGGCGGGGACTTACGAGCAGTACTTC. This gives the protein CASRLAGTYEQYF.

As DNA, the CDR3 is TGTGCCAGCAGGGAACAGGGAGCGGTTTCACCCCTCCACTTT. Residues: CASREQGAVSPLHF. V and J are TRBV5-4 and TRBJ1-6, with a weak D call TRBD1 (6 bases). CDR1 is SGHNT, CDR2 YYREEE, per germline (reference sequence). Trimming took 5 bases from V and 9 from J, leaving 15 bases between them. This CDR3 comprises 14 residues.

This clone has a count of ten or more. V gene TRBV28 combines with J gene TRBJ2-4, with 7 nucleotides matching TRBD1. CDR3 size: 13 residues. Germline V CDR1 and CDR2: MDHEN, SYDVKM. V lost 6 bases and J lost 7; bases outside the gene matches: 6. This chain's CDR3 is CASREGQENIQYF. CDR3 sequence (DNA): TGTGCCAGCAGAGAAGGACAGGAGAACATTCAGTACTTC. The full variable domain, in which reference TRBV28 and TRBJ2-4 provide the parts outside the CDR3, is DVKVTQSSRYLVKRTGEKVFLECVQDMDHENMFWYRQDPGLGLRLIYFSYDVKMKEKGDIPEGYSVSREKKERFSLILESASTNQTSMYLCASREGQENIQYFGAGTRLSVL.

In nucleotides, the CDR3 is TGCGCCAGCAGCCAAGGCGAGCAGATATCCTCGGGGGCCCAGTACTTC. Translation gives CASSQGEQISSGAQYF. The chain has TRBV4-3 and TRBJ2-5; tentatively, D is TRBD2 (6 bases). This CDR3 spans 16 amino acids. With 1 base removed from V and 9 bases from J, the gap between germline ends came to 21 bases. CDR1 is LGHNA and CDR2 is YSLEER in the germline V gene.

This clone was found a few times. This sequence joins TRBV2 and TRBJ2-5; the match to TRBD2 covers 10 bases. Germline CDR1 SNHLY, CDR2 FYNNEI. V lost 11 bases to trimming and J lost 4 bases; unmatched junction nucleotides: 4. This CDR3 is 12 amino acids long. CDR3 in amino acids: CAAQRGGETQYF. The CDR3, as DNA: TGTGCCGCTCAGCGGGGGGGAGAGACCCAGTACTTC.

This clone was detected a few times. The genes are TRBV6-6 and TRBJ1-2; D unresolved. Germline V gene lookup returns CDR1 MNHNY and CDR2 SVGAGI (reference sequence). The length of the CDR3 is 11 residues. The V end was cut by 2 bases, the J end by 8 bases, with 6 bases between. CDR3 residues: CASSYPRGYTF. CDR3 coding DNA: TGTGCCAGCAGTTACCCCAGAGGCTACACCTTC.

The gene calls are TRBV7-2 and TRBJ2-3, with TRBD2 matching 10 bases. CDR1 SGHTA and CDR2 FQGNSA come from the germline V gene. The CDR3 is 13 amino acids. J was trimmed by 6 bases and V by 6 bases; bases with no gene match: 3. Written as DNA, the CDR3 is TGTGCCAGCAGAGCGGGAGGGGGTGATACGCAGTATTTT. This encodes CASRAGGGDTQYF.

This chain joins TRBV14 and TRBJ2-1; 9 nucleotides line up with TRBD2. CDR3 length equals 15 residues. J was trimmed by 5 bases and V by 4 bases; bases with no gene match: 6. CDR1 SGHDN and CDR2 FVKESK come from the germline V gene. The CDR3 sequence is CASSLAGEGNNEQFF. The DNA for the CDR3 is TGTGCCAGCAGCCTAGCGGGAGAGGGAAACAATGAGCAGTTCTTC.

The chain carries TRBV25-1 and TRBJ2-5, with TRBD2 matching over 9 bases. This CDR3 has 17 amino acids. The ends lost 2 bases at V and 5 bases at J; junction bases unmatched: 12. From germline, CDR1 is MGHDK and CDR2 SYGVNS. This chain's CDR3 is CASSERLAGHVGETQYF. The CDR3 nucleotides read TGTGCCAGCAGTGAAAGGCTAGCGGGGCACGTGGGGGAGACCCAGTACTTC.

The CDR3 region has the DNA TGTGCCAGTAGTAAGCTGCGAGGGGGCCTGGACAATGAGCAGTTCTTC. It yields the protein CASSKLRGGLDNEQFF. The chain links TRBV19 to TRBJ2-1, with 7 bases that match TRBD1. The germline V gene has CDR1 LNHDA and CDR2 SQIVND (reference sequence). The junction had 11 bases not matched to a gene; V was cut back by 4 bases and J by 5 bases. The CDR3 extends over 16 amino acids.

This rearrangement joins TRBV27 to TRBJ2-2, with D unresolved. The V end was cut by 5 bases, the J end by 0 bases, with 4 bases between. The CDR3 covers 13 residues. CDR1 and CDR2 (germline): MNHEY, SMNVEV (reference sequence). CDR3 amino acids: CASSLSNTGELFF. DNA for the CDR3: TGTGCCAGCAGTCTCTCGAACACCGGGGAGCTGTTTTTT.

The V gene is TRBV18, the J gene TRBJ1-5; a weak D match, TRBD1 (5 bases). This CDR3 is built from 15 residues. V was clipped by 3 bases and J by 1 base, with 10 bases between them. Germline V lookup: CDR1 KGHSH, CDR2 LQKENI. The CDR3 here is CASSPQGYSNQPQHF. The CDR3 nucleotides read TGTGCCAGCTCACCTCAGGGTTACAGCAATCAGCCCCAGCATTTT.

This clone was picked up a small number of times. The chain joins TRBV30 to TRBJ2-1; no clear D gene. V lost 3 bases and J 8 bases, leaving 11 bases between the germline ends. The CDR3 is made up of 12 amino acids. Per the germline V gene, CDR1 is GTSNPN and CDR2 is SVGIG (reference sequence). CDR3 in amino acids: CAWRRFLHEQFF. The DNA for the CDR3 is TGTGCCTGGAGGAGGTTTTTGCATGAGCAGTTCTTC.